One and the same sample provided the 31 T cell receptor beta chains below, sequenced in a study of OX40 agonist ivuxolimab in advanced cancers. Here immunoSEQ multiplex PCR was the method, and the copy in TCRdb shows in-frame clones only, minus some. The data show 45,000 to 60,000 clones, about nine tenths seen once. The specimen comprised CD4+ or CD8+ T cells sorted from blood, sampled in a trial of the OX40 agonist ivuxolimab. Receptors originate from an adult with an advanced solid tumor such as melanoma, head and neck, liver or kidney cancer.

The chain is built from TRBV28 and TRBJ2-7, with 9 bases identical to TRBD1. CDR1 and CDR2 (germline): MDHEN, SYDVKM. The CDR3 has 12 amino acids. The trim removed 7 bases at V and 4 bases at J, leaving 2 bases unmatched. The CDR3 DNA reads as TGTGCCAGCACCGACAGGGGGTACGAGCAGTACTTC. This encodes CASTDRGYEQYF.

The chain recombines TRBV6-4 with TRBJ2-7, with 7 bases identical to TRBD1. The V gene end was trimmed by 6 bases and the J gene end by 6 bases; junction bases not matched to a gene: 8. The CDR3 contains 13 residues. The germline V gene has CDR1 MRHNA and CDR2 SNTAGT. CDR3: CASSPTTGSEQYF. The DNA of the CDR3 is TGTGCCAGCAGCCCAACGACAGGGTCCGAGCAGTACTTC.

This chain connects TRBV11-1 to TRBJ1-1; D gene unclear. Germline CDR1 SGHAT, CDR2 FQDESV (reference sequence). V was trimmed by 5 bases and J by 4 bases, leaving 17 bases between them. This CDR3 is 15 amino acids long. The CDR3 DNA follows: TGTGCCAGCAGCCCACGCCGGGGAAGGAGCACTGAAGCTTTCTTT. It codes for CASSPRRGRSTEAFF.

The genes are TRBV9 and TRBJ2-3; D is possibly TRBD1 (5 bases). V lost 4 bases, J lost 4 bases, and 22 bases lay in between. Germline values: CDR1 SGDLS, CDR2 YYNGEE. This CDR3 has 17 amino acids. The DNA for the CDR3 is TGTGCCAGCAGCATTCAGGGTTGGGCCGCTGGCGCAGATACGCAGTATTTT. Translated, it gives CASSIQGWAAGADTQYF.

This rearrangement joins TRBV30 to TRBJ2-2; D unclear. V dropped 0 bases and J dropped 5 bases, with 13 bases sitting between them. The CDR3 runs to 15 residues. Germline lookup yields CDR1 GTSNPN and CDR2 SVGIG (reference sequence). As DNA, the CDR3 is TGTGCCTGGAGTGTTGGGAAAGGAGCGACCGGGGAGCTGTTTTTT. Protein: CAWSVGKGATGELFF.

This chain joins TRBV6-6 and TRBJ2-7, with a weak D call TRBD1 (5 bases). V was clipped by 5 bases and J by 4 bases, with 9 bases between them. Germline V gives CDR1 MNHNY, CDR2 SVGAGI (reference sequence). The CDR3 consists of 12 residues. CDR3 in amino acids: CASSNQGYEQYF. CDR3 nucleotide sequence: TGTGCCAGCAGTAATCAGGGTTACGAGCAGTACTTC.

The chain carries TRBV7-2 and TRBJ2-1; D remains ambiguous. Germline V gene data show CDR1 as SGHTA and CDR2 as FQGNSA. V dropped 11 bases and J dropped 0 bases, with 11 bases sitting between them. The CDR3 is made up of 13 amino acids. CDR3 DNA sequence: TGTGCCGACCCGCGGCGCTCCTACAATGAGCAGTTCTTC. It is translated as CADPRRSYNEQFF. The full variable domain, its missing parts supplied by reference TRBV7-2 and TRBJ2-1, is GAGVSQSPSNKVTEKGKDVELRCDPISGHTALYWYRQSLGQGLEFLIYFQGNSAPDKSGLPSDRFSAERTGGSVSTLTIQRTQQEDSAVYLCADPRRSYNEQFFGPGTRLTVL.

Only a few counts were recorded for this clone. The chain employs TRBV30 and TRBJ1-2; no clear D. The V end lost 5 bases, the J end lost 2 bases, and 9 bases lay between the germline ends. Germline CDR1 reads GTSNPN; CDR2 reads SVGIG (reference sequence). The CDR3 length is 12 residues. This CDR3 is CAWSRFNYGYTF. CDR3 DNA sequence: TGTGCCTGGTCCAGATTCAACTATGGCTACACCTTC.

The chain has TRBV14 and TRBJ1-1, with 9 bases that match TRBD1. J gave up 5 bases and V 2 bases, and 9 bases lay outside the gene matches. CDR1 is SGHDN and CDR2 is FVKESK in the germline V gene. The CDR3 has 16 residues. As DNA, the CDR3 is TGTGCCAGCAGCCAATTTCAGGGACAGGGCGGAACTGAAGCTTTCTTT. It codes for CASSQFQGQGGTEAFF.

The chain carries TRBV7-6 and TRBJ2-3; D is uncertain. The CDR3 is 11 amino acids. From germline, CDR1 is SGHVS and CDR2 FNYEAQ. Trimming cost V 6 bases and J 3 bases, with 4 bases left between them. CDR3 coding DNA: TGTGCCAGCAGGCTTACAGATACGCAGTATTTT. Translated: CASRLTDTQYF.

The V call is TRBV19, the J call TRBJ2-7; D is ambiguous. V gave up 6 bases and J gave up 0 bases, with 15 bases separating them. The CDR3 length is 15 residues. Looked up from germline, CDR1 is LNHDA and CDR2 is SQIVND (reference sequence). For the CDR3, the DNA is TGTGCCAGTAGCATCCCCCCCAATCCCTCCTACGAGCAGTACTTC. Its translation: CASSIPPNPSYEQYF.

The chain employs TRBV30 and TRBJ2-7, with D tentatively TRBD1 or TRBD2 (6 bases each). The CDR3 runs to 13 residues. Trimming removed 2 bases from V and 4 bases from J, with 12 bases in between. From germline, CDR1 is GTSNPN and CDR2 SVGIG (reference sequence). This CDR3 reads CAWSRRGRYEQYF. CDR3 bases: TGTGCCTGGAGTAGGAGGGGGAGGTACGAGCAGTACTTC.

The chain uses TRBV7-2 and TRBJ1-2; TRBD1 matches 7 bases. This CDR3 has 13 residues. The trim removed 4 bases at V and 8 bases at J, leaving 7 bases unmatched. The V gene's germline CDR1 is SGHTA and CDR2 FQGNSA. The CDR3: CASSSGQRGGYTF. The CDR3 bases are TGTGCCAGCAGCTCGGGACAGCGAGGAGGCTACACCTTC.

This chain connects TRBV7-9 to TRBJ1-1; D gene uncertain. Between the trimmed V and J ends, which lost 2 bases and 4 bases, there was a span of 14 bases. Per germline, CDR1 SEHNR and CDR2 FQNEAQ (reference sequence). The CDR3 runs 15 residues. CDR3 DNA: TGTGCCAGCAGCTTATATAGTACGGGGAGCACTGAAGCTTTCTTT. Protein product: CASSLYSTGSTEAFF.

The chain links TRBV30 to TRBJ2-7; 12 nucleotides align to TRBD2. Germline V gene sequence: CDR1 GTSNPN, CDR2 SVGIG (reference sequence). V lost 3 bases and J lost 5; bases outside the gene matches: 8. The CDR3 consists of 15 residues. CDR3 sequence: CAWSSKTSGRNEQYF. DNA for the CDR3: TGTGCCTGGAGCTCTAAGACTAGCGGGAGAAACGAGCAGTACTTC.

The gene calls are TRBV28 and TRBJ2-7; D is unresolved. The CDR3 loop spans 15 amino acids. V gave up 1 base and J gave up 7 bases, with 17 bases separating them. CDR1 is MDHEN and CDR2 is SYDVKM in the germline V gene. Written as DNA, the CDR3 is TGTGCCAGCAGTTTATCAGGTGGTCCGACGTGGGAGCAGTACTTC. Translating gives CASSLSGGPTWEQYF. Using reference TRBV28 and TRBJ2-7 for the parts outside the CDR3, the full variable domain is DVKVTQSSRYLVKRTGEKVFLECVQDMDHENMFWYRQDPGLGLRLIYFSYDVKMKEKGDIPEGYSVSREKKERFSLILESASTNQTSMYLCASSLSGGPTWEQYFGPGTRLTVT.

This chain joins TRBV27 and TRBJ1-6; D not resolved. V was clipped by 1 base and J by 5 bases, with 6 bases between them. The CDR3 covers 14 residues. The germline V gene has CDR1 MNHEY and CDR2 SMNVEV (reference sequence). This CDR3 is CASSLWVNNSPLHF. The CDR3, as DNA: TGTGCCAGCAGTTTATGGGTGAATAATTCACCCCTCCACTTT.

The V gene is TRBV2, the J gene TRBJ1-5, with D possibly TRBD1 on 5 matching bases. V was cut by 4 bases and J by 3 bases, with 7 bases left in between. Germline CDR1 is SNHLY and CDR2 is FYNNEI. The CDR3 has 13 residues. CDR3 DNA: TGTGCCAGCAGTGGGGACGACAATCAGCCCCAGCATTTT. This sequence encodes CASSGDDNQPQHF.

The genes are TRBV9 and TRBJ1-3; 7 bases fit TRBD1. V lost 3 bases, J lost 0 bases, and 6 bases stayed unmatched. The CDR3 runs 16 residues. Germline values: CDR1 SGDLS, CDR2 YYNGEE. Here the CDR3 reads CASSGGTAISGNTIYF. CDR3 coding DNA: TGTGCCAGCAGCGGGGGGACAGCCATCTCTGGAAACACCATATATTTT.

This clone showed up just once. The V gene is TRBV2, the J gene TRBJ2-5; 8 positions match TRBD2. The CDR3 is 15 residues long. The V gene's germline CDR1 is SNHLY and CDR2 FYNNEI. The ends lost 3 bases at V and 4 bases at J; junction bases unmatched: 7. The chain's CDR3 is CASSDEAGDGETQYF. CDR3 sequence (DNA): TGTGCCAGCAGTGATGAAGCGGGAGATGGAGAGACCCAGTACTTC.

The J gene is TRBJ2-7, the V gene TRBV10-3; D ambiguous. V was clipped by 4 bases and J by 3 bases, with 13 bases between them. Germline V gene lookup returns CDR1 ENHRY and CDR2 SYGVKD. CDR3 size: 14 residues. CDR3 sequence reads: CAISGQYLNYEQYF. CDR3 in DNA: TGTGCCATCAGTGGGCAGTACCTTAACTACGAGCAGTACTTC.

V and J are TRBV5-1 and TRBJ2-1; D call uncertain. Germline V gene data show CDR1 as SGHRS and CDR2 as YFSETQ. This CDR3 spans 16 amino acids. The V and J ends lost 0 bases and 0 bases respectively, with 10 bases between them. CDR3 loop: CASSLGPASSYNEQFF. CDR3 nucleotides: TGCGCCAGCAGCTTGGGTCCTGCTAGCTCCTACAATGAGCAGTTCTTC.

This chain links TRBV7-2 with TRBJ1-2; D not resolved. This CDR3 has 11 residues. Germline V gene lookup returns CDR1 SGHTA and CDR2 FQGNSA. Trimming stripped 5 bases from V and 7 bases from J, with 8 bases between. The DNA for the CDR3 is TGTGCCAGCAGCCCCAGGTTTGGCTACACCTTC. Residues: CASSPRFGYTF.

This clone has only a few counts. The genes are TRBV5-1 and TRBJ1-1; no reliable D call. This CDR3 is built from 13 residues. V gave up 0 bases and J gave up 2 bases, with 5 bases separating them. CDR1 is SGHRS and CDR2 is YFSETQ in the germline V gene. The CDR3 DNA is TGCGCCAGCAGCTTGGATGTAAACACTGAAGCTTTCTTT. Translation gives CASSLDVNTEAFF.

The V gene is TRBV28, the J gene TRBJ2-5; 7 nucleotides match TRBD1. Germline-derived CDR1 and CDR2 are MDHEN and SYDVKM. Losses at the gene ends were 3 bases for V and 4 bases for J; bases not matched to a gene: 5. This CDR3 is built from 14 residues. The CDR3 here is CASSFRQGVETQYF. The CDR3 bases are TGTGCCAGCAGTTTTAGACAGGGAGTAGAGACCCAGTACTTC.

This clone came up once. The chain uses TRBV27 and TRBJ2-5; 7 bases agree with TRBD2. Germline assignment: CDR1 MNHEY and CDR2 SMNVEV (reference sequence). With 10 bases clipped from V and 4 bases from J, the junction kept 9 bases outside the gene matches. The CDR3 extends over 13 amino acids. CDR3 bases: TGTGCCAACACCTCGGCGGGGGTAGAGACCCAGTACTTC. Protein sequence: CANTSAGVETQYF.

V gene TRBV2 combines with J gene TRBJ2-5; D not resolved. Per the germline V gene, CDR1 is SNHLY and CDR2 is FYNNEI. The CDR3 is 11 residues long. V was clipped by 8 bases and J by 2 bases, with 6 bases between them. The CDR3 here is CASRFQETQYF. The CDR3 nucleotides are TGTGCCAGCCGTTTTCAAGAGACCCAGTACTTC.

By sample fraction, this clone is medium-sized (0.01 to 0.1%). The chain couples TRBV30 to TRBJ2-5, with D unclear. The CDR3 is 15 residues long. The V gene's germline CDR1 is GTSNPN and CDR2 SVGIG (reference sequence). V was shortened by 3 bases and J by 6 bases, with 20 bases between the two germline ends. The CDR3 sequence: CAWSPIVMPVKTQYF. The CDR3 region has the DNA TGTGCCTGGAGCCCCATTGTGATGCCCGTAAAGACCCAGTACTTC. Full variable domain (missing parts from reference TRBV30 and TRBJ2-5): SQTIHQWPATLVQPVGSPLSLECTVEGTSNPNLYWYRQAAGRGLQLLFYSVGIGQISSEVPQNLSASRPQDRQFILSSKKLLLSDSGFYLCAWSPIVMPVKTQYFGPGTRLLVL.

This clone was counted once. The V call is TRBV19, the J call TRBJ2-2; 9 bases are shared with TRBD1. Per germline, CDR1 LNHDA and CDR2 SQIVND (reference sequence). The CDR3 is 17 amino acids. The V segment lost 7 bases and the J segment 4 bases; nucleotides outside the gene matches: 13. CDR3 sequence (DNA): TGTGCCAGTACCTTCAAAGGTCTGGACAGGGGCACCGGGGAGCTGTTTTTT. Its translation is CASTFKGLDRGTGELFF.

The genes are TRBV18 and TRBJ1-4; no firm D call. Trimming shortened V by 4 bases and J by 7 bases, and 13 bases separated the two germline ends. Germline lookup yields CDR1 KGHSH and CDR2 LQKENI. CDR3 length: 14 amino acids. This CDR3 reads CASSLRVSSEKLFF. CDR3 bases: TGTGCCAGCTCACTAAGGGTCTCTAGTGAAAAACTGTTTTTT.

This rearrangement joins TRBV20-1 to TRBJ1-1, with a possible D match to TRBD1 (6 bases). V was pared by 5 bases and J by 9 bases, with 13 bases between. The CDR3 has 11 residues. In germline, CDR1 is DFQATT, CDR2 SNEGSKA (reference sequence). The CDR3 is CSARGGGQAFF. In DNA form, the CDR3 reads TGCAGTGCTCGAGGGGGGGGTCAAGCTTTCTTT.